This passage covers 2 T cell receptor beta chains from one sample sequenced in a study of T-cell reconstitution after alpha-beta-depleted transplantation in children. Unique molecular identifiers tagged the TCRbeta library. TCRdb itself ran the PCR reads through MiXCR, one entry per CDR3 protein. The repertoire holds about 610,000 distinct CDR3 sequences, around 27% seen once, with around a third in the top ten. The sample consisted of PBMCs, taken before TCRalphabeta/CD19-depleted stem cell transplant. The receptors were gathered from a boy under two years old with Wiskott-Aldrich syndrome, due to receive a stem cell transplant.

This clonotype was picked up a small number of times. The rearrangement links TRBV5-1 to TRBJ2-1, with D unclear. Germline V CDR1 and CDR2: SGHRS, YFSETQ. This CDR3 is 13 amino acids long. V gave up 2 bases and J gave up 5 bases, with 8 bases separating them. This chain's CDR3 is CASSFVRDNEQFF. The CDR3, as DNA: TGCGCCAGCAGCTTCGTCCGCGACAATGAGCAGTTCTTC.

The sample holds a few counts of this clonotype. The V gene is TRBV4-1, the J gene TRBJ1-5; D remains unclear. V lost 0 bases to trimming and J lost 1 base, with 13 bases between them. The CDR3 sequence is 17 residues long. Germline V gives CDR1 MGHRA, CDR2 YSYEKL. Here the CDR3 reads CASSQDLQDWSNQPQHF. The DNA for the CDR3 is TGCGCCAGCAGCCAAGATCTGCAGGATTGGAGCAATCAGCCCCAGCATTTT.